This T cell receptor (beta chain) was captured in a study of T cell responses to AZD1222 COVID-19 vaccine. Study background: Researchers grouped second doses given at about 4 or about 12 weeks into one pool. Findings and caveats of the study: Nearly half of spike-specific TCRs reportedly target variant regions that are unmutated in the B.1.351 and B.1.1.7 variants.

The CDR3 has 13 amino acids. CDR1 LNHDA and CDR2 SQIVND come from the germline V gene (reference sequence). Trimming stripped 5 bases from V and 2 bases from J, with 9 bases between. The protocol was immunoSEQ multiplex PCR, while the TCRdb copy is restricted to in-frame clones and leaves out a portion. The sample lists about 99,000 clones; around nine tenths were seen once. Note on this clone: Its antigen is not identified.

The chain recombines TRBV19 with TRBJ1-2, with unresolved D. Sequenced here: peripheral blood, sampled on day 0 of AZD1222 vaccination. The TCR sequence derives from an adult in good health. The CDR3 DNA sequence: TGTGCCAGTAGTGTGCAGTTAAACTATGGCTACACCTTC. Translating it yields CASSVQLNYGYTF.